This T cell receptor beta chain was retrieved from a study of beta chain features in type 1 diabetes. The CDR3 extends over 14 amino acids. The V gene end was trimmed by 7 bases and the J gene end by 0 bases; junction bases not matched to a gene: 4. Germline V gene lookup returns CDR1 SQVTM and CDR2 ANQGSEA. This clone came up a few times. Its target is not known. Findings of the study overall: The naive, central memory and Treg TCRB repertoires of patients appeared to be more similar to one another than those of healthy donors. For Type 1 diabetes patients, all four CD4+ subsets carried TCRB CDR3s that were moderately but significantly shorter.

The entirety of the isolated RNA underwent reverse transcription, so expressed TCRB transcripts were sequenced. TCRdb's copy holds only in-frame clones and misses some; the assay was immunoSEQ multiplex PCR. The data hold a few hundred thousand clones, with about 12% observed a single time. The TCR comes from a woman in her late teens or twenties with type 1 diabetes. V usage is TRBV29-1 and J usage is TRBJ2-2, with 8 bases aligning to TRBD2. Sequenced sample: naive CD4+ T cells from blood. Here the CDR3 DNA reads TGCAGCGCGGCGCGGGGGGCGAACACCGGGGAGCTGTTTTTT. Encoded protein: CSAARGANTGELFF.